The 24 T cell receptor beta chains given below trace back to one sample, sequenced in a study of type 1 regulatory T cells. One entry per CDR3 protein results from TCRdb running MiXCR on the reads. Of over 14,000 distinct CDR3 sequences listed, roughly 13% are singletons. Their specific antigens are unknown. The sequenced sample consisted of cultured T cells, either the whole culture or a sorted T cell fraction (not recorded which). The receptors shown here come from a human donor in good health.

For this clonotype: The junction does not match germline at one end; this may be a read error. The chain joins TRBV5-4 to TRBJ2-1; TRBD1 or TRBD2 may be the D gene (5 bases each). Germline assignment: CDR1 SGHNT and CDR2 YYREEE (reference sequence). This CDR3 spans 12 amino acids. The CDR3 DNA reads TGTGCCAGCGGCTTGGGACCCAATGAGCAGTTCTTC. Residues: CASGLGPNEQFF.

This clonotype is medium-sized by share. This chain uses TRBV5-1 with TRBJ2-1; a weak D match, TRBD2 (7 bases). The germline CDR1 and CDR2 sequences are SGHRS and YFSETQ. Deletions cut 3 bases from V and 8 bases from J, with 21 bases between. CDR3 length: 16 amino acids. As DNA, the CDR3 is TGCGCCAGCAGCTCTTATATAGGGGGAGGGGACCATGAGCAGTTCTTC. Amino acids: CASSSYIGGGDHEQFF.

In this sample, this clonotype turned up many times. The rearrangement links TRBV10-3 to TRBJ2-1; 10 nucleotides match TRBD2. Germline V gene data show CDR1 as ENHRY and CDR2 as SYGVKD. This CDR3 has 13 residues. With 10 bases clipped from V and 4 bases from J, the junction kept 4 bases outside the gene matches. The CDR3 region is CATSSGSYNEQFF. The CDR3 DNA is TGTGCCACCTCTAGCGGGAGTTACAATGAGCAGTTCTTC.

This clonotype was detected many times. The chain employs TRBV30 and TRBJ2-7; 7 bases match TRBD2. The CDR3 runs 14 residues. V was pared by 0 bases and J by 0 bases, with 2 bases of the junction left unmatched. Germline-derived CDR1 and CDR2 are GTSNPN and SVGIG (reference sequence). CDR3 coding DNA: TGTGCCTGGAGTGTTGGCGGGAGCTCCTACGAGCAGTACTTC. Amino acids: CAWSVGGSSYEQYF. The full variable domain, with the rest looked up from reference TRBV30 and TRBJ2-7, is SQTIHQWPATLVQPVGSPLSLECTVEGTSNPNLYWYRQAAGRGLQLLFYSVGIGQISSEVPQNLSASRPQDRQFILSSKKLLLSDSGFYLCAWSVGGSSYEQYFGPGTRLTVT.

The chain uses TRBV11-1 and TRBJ2-3; D is possibly TRBD2 (5 bases). Trimming shortened V by 3 bases and J by 2 bases, and 18 bases separated the two germline ends. Germline CDR1 and CDR2: SGHAT and FQDESV (reference sequence). The CDR3 runs to 17 residues. CDR3 in amino acids: CASSLVGRLAFTDTQYF. DNA for the CDR3: TGTGCCAGCAGCTTGGTGGGTCGGCTAGCCTTCACAGATACGCAGTATTTT.

There are a few counts of this clonotype. The rearrangement links TRBV20-1 to TRBJ2-2, with a weak D call TRBD2 (6 bases). Per germline, CDR1 DFQATT and CDR2 SNEGSKA (reference sequence). The CDR3 contains 15 residues. V was pared by 6 bases and J by 3 bases, with 17 bases between. CDR3 nucleotides: TGCAGTGCCGAGGGCACTAGCAGGTACACCGGGGAGCTGTTTTTT. Protein sequence: CSAEGTSRYTGELFF.

In this sample, this clonotype turned up many times. The chain employs TRBV5-1 and TRBJ2-1, with a possible D match to TRBD2 (5 bases). This CDR3 comprises 15 residues. V dropped 5 bases and J dropped 0 bases, with 12 bases sitting between them. In germline, CDR1 is SGHRS, CDR2 YFSETQ. The CDR3 sequence is CASRRGINSYNEQFF. DNA of the CDR3: TGCGCCAGCAGACGAGGGATAAACTCCTACAATGAGCAGTTCTTC. The entire variable domain, with the rest obtained from reference TRBV5-1 and TRBJ2-1, is as follows: KAGVTQTPRYLIKTRGQQVTLSCSPISGHRSVSWYQQTPGQGLQFLFEYFSETQRNKGNFPGRFSGRQFSNSRSEMNVSTLELGDSALYLCASRRGINSYNEQFFGPGTRLTVL.

This clonotype was counted only a few times. The chain uses TRBV18 and TRBJ2-7; 13 bases align to TRBD2. The germline gives CDR1 KGHSH, CDR2 LQKENI. With V trimmed by 3 bases and J by 2 bases, 4 bases remained unmatched. The CDR3 is made up of 16 amino acids. CDR3 sequence (DNA): TGTGCCAGCTCACCGCGGACTAGCGGGAGTCCCTACGAGCAGTACTTC. This encodes CASSPRTSGSPYEQYF.

By share, this clonotype ranks as medium-sized. The rearrangement links TRBV30 to TRBJ2-3; possible D gene TRBD2, 5 bases. Trimming shortened V by 3 bases and J by 2 bases, and 15 bases separated the two germline ends. Germline CDR1 reads GTSNPN; CDR2 reads SVGIG (reference sequence). This CDR3 contains 15 residues. CDR3 sequence reads: CAWRSRSGNTDTQYF. DNA for the CDR3: TGTGCCTGGAGGTCGAGGAGCGGAAACACAGATACGCAGTATTTT.

This clonotype has a count of ten or more. The chain combines TRBV7-3 with TRBJ2-1, with D possibly being TRBD2 (7 bases). The V and J ends lost 5 bases and 9 bases respectively, with 17 bases between them. Germline V gives CDR1 SGHTA, CDR2 FQGTGA. The CDR3 consists of 14 residues. The CDR3 protein is CASSPEGGAGEQFF. As DNA, the CDR3 is TGTGCCAGCAGCCCTGAGGGGGGGGCTGGTGAGCAGTTCTTC.

The chain carries TRBV5-1 and TRBJ2-5; 7 bases fit TRBD2. Looked up from germline, CDR1 is SGHRS and CDR2 is YFSETQ. With V trimmed by 3 bases and J by 3 bases, 5 bases remained unmatched. The CDR3 runs to 14 residues. The CDR3 loop is CASSYPSGEETQYF. CDR3 sequence (DNA): TGCGCCAGCAGCTACCCTAGCGGCGAAGAGACCCAGTACTTC.

This clonotype was counted many times. The chain uses TRBV7-2 and TRBJ2-1; the D gene is possibly TRBD2 (5 bases). Germline V gene sequence: CDR1 SGHTA, CDR2 FQGNSA. Trimming left V 4 bases short and J 5 bases short, with 12 bases between. The CDR3 is 14 residues long. DNA for the CDR3: TGTGCCAGCAGCTCCTCGGACTGGAACAATGAGCAGTTCTTC. It codes for CASSSSDWNNEQFF.

This clonotype was seen only a few times. The chain is built from TRBV19 and TRBJ2-1, with 9 nucleotides matching TRBD2. Germline V lookup: CDR1 LNHDA, CDR2 SQIVND (reference sequence). V was pared by 6 bases and J by 9 bases, with 12 bases of the junction left unmatched. CDR3 size: 15 residues. The CDR3 coding sequence is TGTGCCAGTAGCATCGCGGGAGGGCGGGGGAGTGAGCAGTTCTTC. It specifies CASSIAGGRGSEQFF.

The sample holds many counts of this clonotype. V gene TRBV29-1 combines with J gene TRBJ2-3, with 7 nucleotides matching TRBD2. This CDR3 comprises 13 residues. Per germline, CDR1 SQVTM and CDR2 ANQGSEA. Trimming at V came to 3 bases and at J to 5 bases, leaving 5 bases not matched to a gene. CDR3 in amino acids: CSVDRAGVDTQYF. As DNA, the CDR3 is TGCAGCGTTGATCGGGCGGGAGTAGATACGCAGTATTTT.

This sequence joins TRBV6-5 and TRBJ2-3; 12 nucleotides line up with TRBD2. Looked up from germline, CDR1 is MNHEY and CDR2 is SVGAGI. Trimming took 7 bases from V and 6 from J; bases not matched to a gene: 8. The CDR3 consists of 15 residues. In DNA, the CDR3 is TGTGCCAGCAAACAGACTAGCGGGAGAAGGGATACGCAGTATTTT. Amino acid sequence: CASKQTSGRRDTQYF.

In this sample, this clonotype turned up many times. This chain uses TRBV7-2 with TRBJ1-2; the match to TRBD1 covers 8 bases. This CDR3 region has 13 residues. The V gene's germline CDR1 is SGHTA and CDR2 FQGNSA. V was pared by 4 bases and J by 7 bases, with 5 bases of the junction left unmatched. For the CDR3, the DNA is TGTGCCAGCAGCTCAGGGGGCGCTGCTGGCTACACCTTC. This translates into CASSSGGAAGYTF. Full variable domain (missing parts from reference TRBV7-2 and TRBJ1-2): GAGVSQSPSNKVTEKGKDVELRCDPISGHTALYWYRQSLGQGLEFLIYFQGNSAPDKSGLPSDRFSAERTGGSVSTLTIQRTQQEDSAVYLCASSSGGAAGYTFGSGTRLTVV.

As concerns this clonotype: A much larger clonotype is one base distant, so this may be a read error. The chain employs TRBV20-1 and TRBJ2-3, with D possibly called TRBD1 or TRBD2 (6 bases each). CDR3 size: 15 residues. Germline V CDR1 and CDR2: DFQATT, SNEGSKA (reference sequence). V lost 1 base and J lost 1, with 12 bases in between. The CDR3 coding sequence is TGCAGTGCTAGAGGCTTCGGGGGCCGCACAGATACGCAGTATTTT. It translates to CSARGFGGRTDTQYF.

By share of the sample, this clonotype is medium-sized. DNA of the CDR3: TGTGCCAGCAGTAATTCGGTTCAGGGTTCCTACGAGCAGTACTTC. The encoded protein is CASSNSVQGSYEQYF. V gene TRBV6-1 combines with J gene TRBJ2-7; the D gene is possibly TRBD1 (5 bases). The V gene lost 5 bases and the J gene lost 1 base, with 15 bases spanning the gap. The CDR3 runs 15 residues. CDR1 MNHNS and CDR2 SASEGT come from the germline V gene.

The rearrangement uses TRBV11-2 and TRBJ2-4; D may correspond to TRBD1 or TRBD2 (6 bases each). The V end lost 6 bases, the J end lost 8 bases, and 14 bases lay between the germline ends. This CDR3 is 13 amino acids long. CDR1 is SGHAT and CDR2 is FQNNGV in the germline V gene. The chain's CDR3 is CASRKLGGDIQYF. The CDR3 DNA sequence: TGTGCCAGCAGAAAGTTGGGGGGCGACATTCAGTACTTC.

The V and J genes are TRBV20-1 and TRBJ2-3, with 8 bases lining up with TRBD2. The CDR3 spans 14 residues. V was pared by 1 base and J by 3 bases, with 3 bases of the junction left unmatched. The germline V gene encodes CDR1 DFQATT and CDR2 SNEGSKA (reference sequence). The DNA of the CDR3 is TGCAGTGCTAGAGTGGCGGGAGGAACAGATACGCAGTATTTT. Its protein product is CSARVAGGTDTQYF.

This clonotype has ten or more counts. J is TRBJ2-7 and V is TRBV7-6; 10 bases fit TRBD2. The CDR3 runs 15 residues. V lost 1 base and J lost 6; bases outside the gene matches: 6. Germline-derived CDR1 and CDR2 are SGHVS and FNYEAQ. In DNA, the CDR3 is TGTGCCAGCAGCTTAGAGGCTAGCGGGAGAACCGAGCAGTACTTC. Protein product: CASSLEASGRTEQYF.

The J gene is TRBJ1-5, the V gene TRBV4-1, with 9 nucleotides matching TRBD1. This CDR3 region has 16 residues. The V segment lost 0 bases and the J segment 5 bases; nucleotides outside the gene matches: 5. Germline V gene lookup returns CDR1 MGHRA and CDR2 YSYEKL. This CDR3 is CASSQDWGQGHQPQHF. The CDR3 DNA sequence: TGCGCCAGCAGCCAAGATTGGGGACAGGGTCATCAGCCCCAGCATTTT.

This clonotype has a count of ten or more. The rearrangement uses TRBV19 and TRBJ2-6; 7 nucleotides align to TRBD2. This CDR3 spans 16 amino acids. From germline, CDR1 is LNHDA and CDR2 SQIVND (reference sequence). J was trimmed by 2 bases and V by 5 bases; bases with no gene match: 6. DNA of the CDR3: TGTGCCAGTAGTGTCTTGAGCGGGACTGGGGCCAACGTCCTGACTTTC. It yields the protein CASSVLSGTGANVLTF.

The chain uses TRBV9 and TRBJ1-2, with 7 bases lining up with TRBD1. V lost 3 bases to trimming and J lost 7 bases; unmatched junction nucleotides: 6. Germline lookup yields CDR1 SGDLS and CDR2 YYNGEE. CDR3 length: 13 amino acids. The CDR3 loop is CASSAQGGVGYTF. The CDR3 region has the DNA TGTGCCAGCAGCGCTCAGGGGGGCGTTGGCTACACCTTC.